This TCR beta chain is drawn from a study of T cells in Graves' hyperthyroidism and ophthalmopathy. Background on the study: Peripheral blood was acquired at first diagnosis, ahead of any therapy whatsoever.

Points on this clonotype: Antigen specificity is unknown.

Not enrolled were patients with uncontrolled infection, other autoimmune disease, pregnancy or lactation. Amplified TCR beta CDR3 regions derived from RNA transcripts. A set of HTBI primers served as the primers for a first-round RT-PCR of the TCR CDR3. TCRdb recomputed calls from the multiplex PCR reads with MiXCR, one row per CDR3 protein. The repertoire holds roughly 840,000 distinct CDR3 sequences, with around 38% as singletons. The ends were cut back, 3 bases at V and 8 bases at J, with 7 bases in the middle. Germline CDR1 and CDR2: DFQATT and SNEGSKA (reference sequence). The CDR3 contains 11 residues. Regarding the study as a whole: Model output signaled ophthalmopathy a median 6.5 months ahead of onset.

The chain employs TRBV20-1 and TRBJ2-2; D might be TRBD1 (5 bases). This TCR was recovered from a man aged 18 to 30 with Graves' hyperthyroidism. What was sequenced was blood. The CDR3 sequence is CSASPGGELFF. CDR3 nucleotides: TGCAGTGCTAGTCCAGGGGGGGAGCTGTTTTTT.